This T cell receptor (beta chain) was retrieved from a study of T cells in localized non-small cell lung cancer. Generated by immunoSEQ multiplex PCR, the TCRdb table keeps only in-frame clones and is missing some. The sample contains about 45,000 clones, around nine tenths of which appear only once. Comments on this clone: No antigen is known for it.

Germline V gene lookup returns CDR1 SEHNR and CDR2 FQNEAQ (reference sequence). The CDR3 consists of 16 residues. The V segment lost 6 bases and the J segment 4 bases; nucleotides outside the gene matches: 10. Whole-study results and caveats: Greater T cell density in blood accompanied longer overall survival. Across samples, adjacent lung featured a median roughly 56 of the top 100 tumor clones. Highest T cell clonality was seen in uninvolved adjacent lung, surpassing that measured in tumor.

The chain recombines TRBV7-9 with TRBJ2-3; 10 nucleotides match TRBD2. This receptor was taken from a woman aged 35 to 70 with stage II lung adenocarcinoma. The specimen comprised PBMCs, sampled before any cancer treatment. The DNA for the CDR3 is TGTGCCAGCAGGCCCGGAGCAGCGGGGGGGGCAGATACGCAGTATTTT. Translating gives CASRPGAAGGADTQYF.